This T cell receptor (beta chain) was obtained from a study of OX40 agonist ivuxolimab in advanced cancers. Overall study findings and caveats: Expanded peripheral T-cell antigen specificity went undetermined.

Germline CDR1 reads ENHRY; CDR2 reads SYGVKD. The CDR3 length is 11 residues. Between the trimmed V and J ends, which lost 11 bases and 3 bases, there was a span of 9 bases. Comments on this clone: Antigen: not known.

The data were produced by immunoSEQ multiplex PCR, yet TCRdb's version contains in-frame clones alone and is incomplete. The table has about 94,000 clones, 94% seen once; the top ten hold 0.15% to 0.2%. The genes are TRBV10-3 and TRBJ2-3; no reliable D call. The receptor was derived from an adult with an advanced solid tumor such as melanoma, head and neck, liver or kidney cancer. The sample here was CD4+ or CD8+ T cells sorted from blood, taken in a trial of the OX40 agonist ivuxolimab. CDR3 coding DNA: TGTGCCTCGGGCCCTACAGATACGCAGTATTTT. Its protein is CASGPTDTQYF.